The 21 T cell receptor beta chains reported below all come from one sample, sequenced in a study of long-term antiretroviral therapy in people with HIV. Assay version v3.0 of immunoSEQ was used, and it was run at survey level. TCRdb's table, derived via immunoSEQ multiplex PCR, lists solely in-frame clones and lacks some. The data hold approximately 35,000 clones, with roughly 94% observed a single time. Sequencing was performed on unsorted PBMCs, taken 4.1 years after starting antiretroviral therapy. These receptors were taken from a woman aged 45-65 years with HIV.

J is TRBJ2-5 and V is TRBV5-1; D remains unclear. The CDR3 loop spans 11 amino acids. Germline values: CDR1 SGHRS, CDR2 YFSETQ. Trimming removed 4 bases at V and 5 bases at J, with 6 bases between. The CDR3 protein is CASSARETQYF. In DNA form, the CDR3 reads TGCGCCAGCAGCGCTCGCGAGACCCAGTACTTC.

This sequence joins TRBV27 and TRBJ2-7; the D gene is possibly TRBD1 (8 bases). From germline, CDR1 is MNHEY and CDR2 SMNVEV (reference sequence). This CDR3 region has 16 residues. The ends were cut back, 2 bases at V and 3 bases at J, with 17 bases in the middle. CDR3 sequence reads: CASSLTTGGLYYEQYF. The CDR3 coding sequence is TGTGCCAGCAGTTTAACCACAGGGGGACTATACTACGAGCAGTACTTC.

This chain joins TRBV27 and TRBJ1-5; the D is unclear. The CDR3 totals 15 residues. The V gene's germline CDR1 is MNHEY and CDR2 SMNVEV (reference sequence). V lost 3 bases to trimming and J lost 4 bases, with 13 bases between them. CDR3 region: CASSFSGSLNQPQHF. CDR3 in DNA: TGTGCCAGCAGTTTTTCGGGGTCCCTAAATCAGCCCCAGCATTTT.

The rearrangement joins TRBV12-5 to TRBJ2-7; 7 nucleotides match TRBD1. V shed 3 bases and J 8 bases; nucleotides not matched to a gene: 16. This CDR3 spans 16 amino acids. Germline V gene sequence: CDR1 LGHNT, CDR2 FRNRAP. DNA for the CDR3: TGTGCTAGTGGTTTTAGTTCTGGGACAGACCTCTCCCAGCAGTACTTC. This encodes CASGFSSGTDLSQQYF.

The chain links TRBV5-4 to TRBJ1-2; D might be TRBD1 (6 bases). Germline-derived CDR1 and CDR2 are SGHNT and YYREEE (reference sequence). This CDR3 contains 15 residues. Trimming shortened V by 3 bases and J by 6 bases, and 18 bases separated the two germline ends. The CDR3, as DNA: TGTGCCAGCAGCTCTAAACAGGGAGGAGAACATGGCTACACCTTC. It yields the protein CASSSKQGGEHGYTF.

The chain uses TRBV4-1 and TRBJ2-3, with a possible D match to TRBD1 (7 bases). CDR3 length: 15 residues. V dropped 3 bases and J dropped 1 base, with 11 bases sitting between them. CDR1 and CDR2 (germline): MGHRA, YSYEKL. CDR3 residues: CASSQEGAGTDTQYF. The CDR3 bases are TGCGCCAGCAGCCAGGAGGGGGCCGGCACAGATACGCAGTATTTT.

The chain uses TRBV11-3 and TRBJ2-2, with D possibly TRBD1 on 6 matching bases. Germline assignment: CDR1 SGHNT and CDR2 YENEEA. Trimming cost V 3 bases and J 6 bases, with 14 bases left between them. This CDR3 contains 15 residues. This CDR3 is CASSFGGQRSGELFF. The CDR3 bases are TGTGCCAGCAGCTTTGGGGGACAACGATCCGGGGAGCTGTTTTTT.

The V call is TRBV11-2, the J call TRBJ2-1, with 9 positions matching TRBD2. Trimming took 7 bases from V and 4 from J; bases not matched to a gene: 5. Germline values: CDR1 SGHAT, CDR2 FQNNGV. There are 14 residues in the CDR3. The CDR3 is CASIPGLAYNEQFF. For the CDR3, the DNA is TGTGCCAGCATCCCGGGACTAGCATACAATGAGCAGTTCTTC.

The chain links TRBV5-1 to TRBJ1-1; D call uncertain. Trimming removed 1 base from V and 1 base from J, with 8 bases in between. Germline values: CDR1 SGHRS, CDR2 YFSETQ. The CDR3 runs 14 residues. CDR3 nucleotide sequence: TGCGCCAGCAGCTTGTTGGTAGGGAACACTGAAGCTTTCTTT. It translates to CASSLLVGNTEAFF.

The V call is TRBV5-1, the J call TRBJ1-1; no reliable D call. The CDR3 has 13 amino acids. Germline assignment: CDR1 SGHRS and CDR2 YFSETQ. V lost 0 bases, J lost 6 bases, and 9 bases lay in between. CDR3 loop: CASSLEGFSEAFF. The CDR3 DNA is TGCGCCAGCAGCTTGGAAGGGTTCTCTGAAGCTTTCTTT.

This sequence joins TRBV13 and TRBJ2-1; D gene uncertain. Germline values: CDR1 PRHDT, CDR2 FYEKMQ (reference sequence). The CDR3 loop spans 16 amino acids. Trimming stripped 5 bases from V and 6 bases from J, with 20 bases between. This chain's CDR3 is CASSPKVSVPRNEQFF. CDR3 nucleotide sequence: TGTGCCAGCAGCCCTAAGGTCTCGGTCCCCCGCAATGAGCAGTTCTTC.

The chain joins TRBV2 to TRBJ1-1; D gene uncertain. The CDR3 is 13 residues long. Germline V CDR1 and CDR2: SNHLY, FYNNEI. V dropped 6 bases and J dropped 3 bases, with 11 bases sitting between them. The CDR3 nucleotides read TGTGCCAGCAGGAAGACAAAGGACACTGAAGCTTTCTTT. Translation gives CASRKTKDTEAFF.

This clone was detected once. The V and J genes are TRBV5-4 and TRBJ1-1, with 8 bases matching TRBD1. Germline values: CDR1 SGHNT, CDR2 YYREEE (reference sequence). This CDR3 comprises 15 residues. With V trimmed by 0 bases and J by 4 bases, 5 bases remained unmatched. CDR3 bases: TGTGCCAGCAGCTTGGCAGGGGGCAGGGTCACTGAAGCTTTCTTT. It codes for CASSLAGGRVTEAFF.

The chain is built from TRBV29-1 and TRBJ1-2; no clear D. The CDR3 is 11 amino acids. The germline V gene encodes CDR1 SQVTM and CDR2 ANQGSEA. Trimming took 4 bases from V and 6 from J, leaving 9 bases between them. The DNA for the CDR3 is TGCAGCGTTGGGCCGGTTGATGGCTACACCTTC. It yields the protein CSVGPVDGYTF.

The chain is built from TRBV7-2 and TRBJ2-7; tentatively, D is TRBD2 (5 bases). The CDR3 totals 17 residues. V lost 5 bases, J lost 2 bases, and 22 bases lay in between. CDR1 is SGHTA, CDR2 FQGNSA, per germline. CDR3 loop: CASSPTTNHWRTYEQYF. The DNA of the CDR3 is TGTGCCAGCAGCCCCACTACAAACCACTGGAGGACCTACGAGCAGTACTTC.

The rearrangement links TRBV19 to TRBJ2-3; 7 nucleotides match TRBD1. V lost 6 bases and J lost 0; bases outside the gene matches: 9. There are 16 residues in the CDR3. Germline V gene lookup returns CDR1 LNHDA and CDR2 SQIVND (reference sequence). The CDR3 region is CASRPGQHSSTDTQYF. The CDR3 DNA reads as TGTGCCAGTAGACCGGGACAGCACTCTAGCACAGATACGCAGTATTTT.

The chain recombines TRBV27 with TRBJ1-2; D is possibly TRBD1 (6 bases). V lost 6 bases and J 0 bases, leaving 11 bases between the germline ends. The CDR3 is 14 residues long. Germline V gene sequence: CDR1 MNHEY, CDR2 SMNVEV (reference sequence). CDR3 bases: TGTGCCAGCAGCCTACAGGGCGCTAACTATGGCTACACCTTC. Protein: CASSLQGANYGYTF.

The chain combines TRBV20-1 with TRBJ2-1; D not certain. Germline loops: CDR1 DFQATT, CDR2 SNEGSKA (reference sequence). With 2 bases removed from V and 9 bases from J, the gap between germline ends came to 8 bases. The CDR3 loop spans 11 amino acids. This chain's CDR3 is CSARRQGEQFF. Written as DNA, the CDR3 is TGCAGTGCTAGACGCCAAGGTGAGCAGTTCTTC.

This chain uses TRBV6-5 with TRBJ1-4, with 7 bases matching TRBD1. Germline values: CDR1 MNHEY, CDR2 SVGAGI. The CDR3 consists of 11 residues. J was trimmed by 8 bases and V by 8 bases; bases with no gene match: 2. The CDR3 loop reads CASSQGEKLFF. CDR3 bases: TGTGCCAGCTCACAGGGGGAAAAACTGTTTTTT.

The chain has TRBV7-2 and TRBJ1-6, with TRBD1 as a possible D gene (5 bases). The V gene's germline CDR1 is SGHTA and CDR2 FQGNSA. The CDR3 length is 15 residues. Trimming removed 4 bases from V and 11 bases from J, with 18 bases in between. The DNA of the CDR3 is TGTGCCAGCAGCTCTGACGGAGCCGAGGGGACACCCCTCCACTTT. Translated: CASSSDGAEGTPLHF. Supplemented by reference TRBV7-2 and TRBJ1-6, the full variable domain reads GAGVSQSPSNKVTEKGKDVELRCDPISGHTALYWYRQSLGQGLEFLIYFQGNSAPDKSGLPSDRFSAERTGGSVSTLTIQRTQQEDSAVYLCASSSDGAEGTPLHFGNGTRLTVT.

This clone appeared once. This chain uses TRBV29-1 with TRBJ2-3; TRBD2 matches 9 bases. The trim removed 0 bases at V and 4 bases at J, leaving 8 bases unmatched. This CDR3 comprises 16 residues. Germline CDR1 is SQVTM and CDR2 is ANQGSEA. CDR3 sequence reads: CSVEERSGGPPDTQYF. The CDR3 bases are TGCAGCGTTGAAGAGCGCAGCGGGGGGCCCCCAGATACGCAGTATTTT.